This T cell receptor beta chain was retrieved from a study of T cells in Graves' hyperthyroidism and ophthalmopathy. Study observations and caveats: The model's output predicted ophthalmopathy at a median of approximately 6.5 months prior to onset. Classification by a 13 V-J model distinguished ophthalmopathy from stable hyperthyroidism.

J was trimmed by 8 bases and V by 5 bases; bases with no gene match: 12. The CDR3 runs 14 residues. CDR1 and CDR2 (germline): SGHDT, YYEEEE. In its sample, this clonotype was seen many times. Its specificity is unknown. It was RNA transcripts that yielded the amplified TCR beta CDR3 regions. HTBI primers were the set used in a first-round RT-PCR of the TCR CDR3. TCRdb redid the calling of the multiplex PCR reads with MiXCR, one entry per CDR3 protein. The data contain about half a million distinct CDR3 sequences, about 20% of them singletons. Exclusion of patients followed from uncontrolled infection, other autoimmune disease, pregnancy or lactation.

The V call is TRBV5-6, the J call TRBJ1-1; 7 bases are a match to TRBD1. Sample: blood. This receptor was taken from a man aged 40-55 years with Graves' ophthalmopathy. CDR3 nucleotides: TGTGCCAGCAGTTCCCGGACAGGCCCGGTGGAAGCTTTCTTT. Its protein product is CASSSRTGPVEAFF.